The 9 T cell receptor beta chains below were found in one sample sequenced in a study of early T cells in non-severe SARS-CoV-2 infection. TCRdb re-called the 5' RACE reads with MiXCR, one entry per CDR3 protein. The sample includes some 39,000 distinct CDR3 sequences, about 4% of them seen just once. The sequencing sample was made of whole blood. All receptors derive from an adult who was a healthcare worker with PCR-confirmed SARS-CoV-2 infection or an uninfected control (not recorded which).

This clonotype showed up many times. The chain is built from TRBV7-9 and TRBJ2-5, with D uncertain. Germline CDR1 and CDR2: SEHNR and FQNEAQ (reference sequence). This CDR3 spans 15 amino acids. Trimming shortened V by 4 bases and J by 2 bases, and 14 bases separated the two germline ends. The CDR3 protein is CASSYQDLGQETQYF. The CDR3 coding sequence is TGTGCCAGCAGCTATCAGGACCTAGGGCAAGAGACCCAGTACTTC. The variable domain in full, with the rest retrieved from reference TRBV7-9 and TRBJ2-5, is DTGVSQNPRHKITKRGQNVTFRCDPISEHNRLYWYRQTLGQGPEFLTYFQNEAQLEKSRLLSDRFSAERPKGSFSTLEIQRTEQGDSAMYLCASSYQDLGQETQYFGPGTRLLVL.

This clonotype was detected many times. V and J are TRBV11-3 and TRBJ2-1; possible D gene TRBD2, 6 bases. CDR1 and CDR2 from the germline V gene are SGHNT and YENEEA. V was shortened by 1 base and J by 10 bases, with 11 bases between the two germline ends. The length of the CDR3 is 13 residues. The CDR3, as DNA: TGTGCCAGCAGCTTAGGGCTAGCGCAAGAGCAGTTCTTC. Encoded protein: CASSLGLAQEQFF.

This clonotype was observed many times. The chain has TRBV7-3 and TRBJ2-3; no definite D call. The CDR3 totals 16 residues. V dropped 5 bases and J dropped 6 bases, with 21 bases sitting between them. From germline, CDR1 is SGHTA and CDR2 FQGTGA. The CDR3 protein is CASSPTGPLGSDTQYF. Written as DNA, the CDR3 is TGTGCCAGCAGCCCCACCGGGCCCCTAGGGTCGGATACGCAGTATTTT.

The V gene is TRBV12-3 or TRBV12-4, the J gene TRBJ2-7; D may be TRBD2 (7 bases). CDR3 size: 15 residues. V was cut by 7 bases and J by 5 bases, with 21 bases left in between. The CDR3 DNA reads TGTGCCAGCAAGGGGGGGACGGAGAAGACCCACGAGCAGTACTTC. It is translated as CASKGGTEKTHEQYF.

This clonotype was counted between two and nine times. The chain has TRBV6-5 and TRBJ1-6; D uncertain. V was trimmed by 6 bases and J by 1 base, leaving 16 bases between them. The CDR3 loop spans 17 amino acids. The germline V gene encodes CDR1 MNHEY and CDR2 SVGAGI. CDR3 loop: CASRSGSRRSYNSPLHF. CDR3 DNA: TGTGCCAGCAGGTCCGGATCGAGGCGTTCCTATAATTCACCCCTCCACTTT.

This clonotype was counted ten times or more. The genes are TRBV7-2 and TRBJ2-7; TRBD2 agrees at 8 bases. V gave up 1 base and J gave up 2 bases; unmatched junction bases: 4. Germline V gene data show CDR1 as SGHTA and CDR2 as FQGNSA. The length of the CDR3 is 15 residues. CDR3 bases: TGTGCCAGCAGCTTAGTACGGGAGGGACCCTACGAGCAGTACTTC. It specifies CASSLVREGPYEQYF.

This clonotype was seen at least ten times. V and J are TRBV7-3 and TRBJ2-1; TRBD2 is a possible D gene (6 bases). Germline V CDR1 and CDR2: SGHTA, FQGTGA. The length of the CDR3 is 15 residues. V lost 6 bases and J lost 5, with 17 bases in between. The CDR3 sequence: CASSLGPSAHNEQFF. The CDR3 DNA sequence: TGTGCCAGCAGTCTCGGGCCTAGCGCGCACAATGAGCAGTTCTTC.

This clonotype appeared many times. CDR3 region: CASSLAGKGMNTEAFF. The CDR3 nucleotides are TGCGCCAGCAGCTTGGCCGGGAAGGGGATGAACACTGAAGCTTTCTTT. V and J are TRBV5-1 and TRBJ1-1; D might be TRBD1 (5 bases). CDR1 is SGHRS and CDR2 is YFSETQ in the germline V gene. Trimming removed 0 bases from V and 0 bases from J, with 12 bases in between. The length of the CDR3 is 16 residues.

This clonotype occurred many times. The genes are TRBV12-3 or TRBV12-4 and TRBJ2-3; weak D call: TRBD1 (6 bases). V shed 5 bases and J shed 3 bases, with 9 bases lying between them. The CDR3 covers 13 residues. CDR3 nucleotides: TGTGCCAGCAGTCGACAGGCAACAGATACGCAGTATTTT. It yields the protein CASSRQATDTQYF.